The entry below gives a single T cell receptor beta chain sequence along with its context. This sample stems from a study of blood T cell repertoires in COVID-19. Study overall: The United States, Italy and Spain provided the acute and convalescent COVID-19 samples. T cells, B-cell-depleted T cells, or PBMCs provided the cDNA or gDNA that served as material.

Germline V CDR1 and CDR2: SEHNR, FQNEAQ (reference sequence). The CDR3 sequence is 16 residues long. Trimming took 8 bases from V and 2 from J; bases not matched to a gene: 7. Per the original data handling: Reference gene primers were amplified, and this amplification served to estimate nucleated cell counts. The assay was immunoSEQ multiplex PCR, and TCRdb's table has in-frame clones only and misses some. That table is the source of V, J and clone size, and D and trimming were worked out from the DNA. Of approximately 190,000 clones listed, around 84% are singletons. Sequencing was carried out using peripheral blood. The clonotype was recovered from a man aged 25 to 40 with active or convalescent COVID-19. V usage is TRBV7-9 and J usage is TRBJ2-7; 15 bases align to TRBD2. As DNA, the CDR3 is TGTGCCAGCCCAGGGGGACTAGCGGGGGGACCCTACGAGCAGTACGTC. Translated, it gives CASPGGLAGGPYEQYV.